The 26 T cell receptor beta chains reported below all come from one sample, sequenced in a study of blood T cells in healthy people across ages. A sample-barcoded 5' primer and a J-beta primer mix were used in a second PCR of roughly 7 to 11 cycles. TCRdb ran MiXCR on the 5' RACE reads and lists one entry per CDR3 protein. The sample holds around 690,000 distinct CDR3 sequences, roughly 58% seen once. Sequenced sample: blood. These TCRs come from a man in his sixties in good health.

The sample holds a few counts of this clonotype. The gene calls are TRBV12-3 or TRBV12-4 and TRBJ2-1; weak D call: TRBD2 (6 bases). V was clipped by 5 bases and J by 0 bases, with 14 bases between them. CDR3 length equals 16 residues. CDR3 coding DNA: TGTGCCAGCAGTCCCCCCGCGGGGAGCTCCTACAATGAGCAGTTCTTC. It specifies CASSPPAGSSYNEQFF.

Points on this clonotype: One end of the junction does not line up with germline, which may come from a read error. DNA for the CDR3: TGCAGTGCTGCCAGACAGGGAAGGGTCCAAGAGGCCCAGTACTTC. The encoded protein is CSAARQGRVQEAQYF. The chain joins TRBV20-1 to TRBJ2-5, with TRBD1 identical over 7 bases. The germline V gene has CDR1 DFQATT and CDR2 SNEGSKA (reference sequence). This CDR3 is 15 amino acids long.

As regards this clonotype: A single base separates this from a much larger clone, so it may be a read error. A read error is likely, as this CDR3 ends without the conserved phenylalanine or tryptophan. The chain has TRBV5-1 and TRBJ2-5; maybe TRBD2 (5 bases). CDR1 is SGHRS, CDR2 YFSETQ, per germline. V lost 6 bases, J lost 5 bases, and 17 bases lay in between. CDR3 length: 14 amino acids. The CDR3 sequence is CASMPGLLGETQYL. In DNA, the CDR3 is TGCGCCAGCATGCCCGGACTGCTTGGCGAGACCCAGTACTTA.

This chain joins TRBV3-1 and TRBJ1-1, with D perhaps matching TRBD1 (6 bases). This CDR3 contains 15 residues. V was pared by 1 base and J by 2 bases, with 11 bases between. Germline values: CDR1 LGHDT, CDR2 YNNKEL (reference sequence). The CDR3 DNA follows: TGTGCCAGCAGCCAAGGTGGCAGGGGAAACACTGAAGCTTTCTTT. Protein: CASSQGGRGNTEAFF.

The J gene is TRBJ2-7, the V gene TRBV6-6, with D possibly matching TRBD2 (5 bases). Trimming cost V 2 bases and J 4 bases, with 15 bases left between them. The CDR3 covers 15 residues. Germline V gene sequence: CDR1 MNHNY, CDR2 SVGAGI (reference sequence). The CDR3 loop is CASSYPRRGYYEQYF. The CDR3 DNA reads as TGTGCCAGCAGTTACCCGCGACGGGGATATTACGAGCAGTACTTC.

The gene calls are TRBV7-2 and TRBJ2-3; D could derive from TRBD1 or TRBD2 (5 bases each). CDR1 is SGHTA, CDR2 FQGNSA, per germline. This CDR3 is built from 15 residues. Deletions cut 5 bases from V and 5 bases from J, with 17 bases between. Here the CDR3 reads CASSSPGLRLDTQYF. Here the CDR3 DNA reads TGTGCCAGCAGCAGCCCGGGGCTAAGGTTAGATACGCAGTATTTT.

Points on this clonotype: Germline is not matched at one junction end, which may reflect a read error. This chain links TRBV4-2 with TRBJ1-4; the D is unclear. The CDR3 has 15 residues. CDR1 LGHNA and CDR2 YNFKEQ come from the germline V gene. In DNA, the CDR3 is TGTGCCAGCAGCCAAGAGGGTAGGGCTAATGGAAAACTGTTTTTT. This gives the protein CASSQEGRANGKLFF.

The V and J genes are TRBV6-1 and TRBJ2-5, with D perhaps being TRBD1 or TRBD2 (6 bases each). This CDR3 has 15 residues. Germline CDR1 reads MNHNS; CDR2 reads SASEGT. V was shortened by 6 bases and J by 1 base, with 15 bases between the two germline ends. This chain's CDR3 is CASRTGAFSQETQYF. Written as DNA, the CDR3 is TGTGCCAGCAGGACGGGGGCGTTTTCCCAAGAGACCCAGTACTTC.

Written as DNA, the CDR3 is TGTGCCAGCAGGGGAGGGACAGGTGATAATTCACCCCTCCACTTT. Its protein is CASRGGTGDNSPLHF. The chain employs TRBV6-1 and TRBJ1-6; TRBD1 aligns across 8 bases. The V segment lost 6 bases and the J segment 5 bases; nucleotides outside the gene matches: 6. Germline-derived CDR1 and CDR2 are MNHNS and SASEGT. The CDR3 is made up of 15 amino acids.

In nucleotides, the CDR3 is TGTGCCAGCAGCTTAGCTTTCGCCAGGGTCGATGAGCAGTTCTTC. It translates to CASSLAFARVDEQFF. This chain links TRBV7-2 with TRBJ2-1; possibly TRBD1 for D (5 bases). The CDR3 covers 15 residues. The germline V and J ends were trimmed by 0 bases and 8 bases, with 14 bases remaining between them. Germline V CDR1 and CDR2: SGHTA, FQGNSA.

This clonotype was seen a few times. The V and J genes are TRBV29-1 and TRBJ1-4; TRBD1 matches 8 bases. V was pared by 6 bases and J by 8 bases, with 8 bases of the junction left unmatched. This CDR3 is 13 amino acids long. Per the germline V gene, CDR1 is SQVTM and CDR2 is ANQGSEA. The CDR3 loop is CSVGQDEGEKLFF. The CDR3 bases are TGCAGCGTGGGACAGGATGAAGGAGAAAAACTGTTTTTT.

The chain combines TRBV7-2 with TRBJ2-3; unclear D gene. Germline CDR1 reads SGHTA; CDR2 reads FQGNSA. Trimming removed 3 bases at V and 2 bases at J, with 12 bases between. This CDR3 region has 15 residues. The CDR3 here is CASSLGSAPTDTQYF. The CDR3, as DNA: TGTGCCAGCAGCTTGGGTTCGGCCCCCACAGATACGCAGTATTTT.

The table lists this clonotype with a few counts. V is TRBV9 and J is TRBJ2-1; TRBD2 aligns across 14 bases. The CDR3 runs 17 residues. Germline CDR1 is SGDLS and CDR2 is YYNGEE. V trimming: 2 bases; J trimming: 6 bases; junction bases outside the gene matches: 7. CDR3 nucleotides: TGTGCCAGCAGCGTTCAACCGACTAGCGGGGGGGCCAATGAGCAGTTCTTC. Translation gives CASSVQPTSGGANEQFF.

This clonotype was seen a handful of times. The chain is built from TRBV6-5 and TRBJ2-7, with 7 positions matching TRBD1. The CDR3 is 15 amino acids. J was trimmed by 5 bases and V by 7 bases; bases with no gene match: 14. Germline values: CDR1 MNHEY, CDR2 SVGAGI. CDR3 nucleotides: TGTGCCAGCACCAGAGGAGACAGGGAGTCAAACGAGCAGTACTTC. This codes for CASTRGDRESNEQYF.

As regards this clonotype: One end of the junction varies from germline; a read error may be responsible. DNA of the CDR3: TGCGCCAGCTCACCACCGGGTATACAAGAGACCCAGTACTTC. This gives the protein CASSPPGIQETQYF. The V call is TRBV18, the J call TRBJ2-5; D call uncertain. CDR3 size: 14 residues. Germline CDR1 reads KGHSH; CDR2 reads LQKENI.

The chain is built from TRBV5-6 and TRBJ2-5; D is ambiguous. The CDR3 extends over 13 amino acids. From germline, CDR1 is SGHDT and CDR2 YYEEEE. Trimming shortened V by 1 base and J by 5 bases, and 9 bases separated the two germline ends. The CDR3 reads CASSLSVTETQYF. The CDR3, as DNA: TGTGCCAGCAGCTTGTCGGTGACGGAGACCCAGTACTTC.

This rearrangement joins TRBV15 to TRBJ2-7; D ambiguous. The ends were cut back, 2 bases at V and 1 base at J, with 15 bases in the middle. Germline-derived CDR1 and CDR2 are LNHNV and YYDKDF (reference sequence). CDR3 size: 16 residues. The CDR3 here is CATSRTISGFSYEQYF. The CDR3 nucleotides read TGTGCCACCAGCAGAACTATAAGTGGGTTTTCCTACGAGCAGTACTTC.

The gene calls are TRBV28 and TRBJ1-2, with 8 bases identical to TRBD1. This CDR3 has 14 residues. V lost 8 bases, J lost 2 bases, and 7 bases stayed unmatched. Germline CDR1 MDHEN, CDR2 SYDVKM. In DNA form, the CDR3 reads TGTGCCAGCCTGTCTTACAGGGGGAACTATGGCTACACCTTC. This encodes CASLSYRGNYGYTF.

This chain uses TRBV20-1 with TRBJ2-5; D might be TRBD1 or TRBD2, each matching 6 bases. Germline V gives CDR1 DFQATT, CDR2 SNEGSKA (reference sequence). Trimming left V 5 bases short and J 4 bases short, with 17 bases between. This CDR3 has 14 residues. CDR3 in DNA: TGCAGTGCTCCCCTACGGACAGCGGGAGAGACCCAGTACTTC. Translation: CSAPLRTAGETQYF.

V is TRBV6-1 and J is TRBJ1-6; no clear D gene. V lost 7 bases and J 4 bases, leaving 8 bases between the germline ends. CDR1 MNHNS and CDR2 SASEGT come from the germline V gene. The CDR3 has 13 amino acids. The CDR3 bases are TGTGCCAGCAAGGCGGAGTATAATTCACCCCTCCACTTT. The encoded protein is CASKAEYNSPLHF.

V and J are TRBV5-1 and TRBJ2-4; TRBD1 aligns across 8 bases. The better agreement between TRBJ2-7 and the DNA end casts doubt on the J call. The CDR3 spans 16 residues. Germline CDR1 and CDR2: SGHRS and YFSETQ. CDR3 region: CASSLAPTGGSDEQYF. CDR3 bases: TGCGCCAGCAGCTTGGCCCCCACAGGGGGTTCCGACGAGCAGTACTTC.

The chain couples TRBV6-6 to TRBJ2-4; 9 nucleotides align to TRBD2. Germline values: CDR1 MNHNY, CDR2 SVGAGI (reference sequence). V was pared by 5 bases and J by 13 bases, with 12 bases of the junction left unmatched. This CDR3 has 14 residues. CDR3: CASSPPLAGTEQYF. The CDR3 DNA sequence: TGTGCCAGCAGTCCACCCCTAGCGGGGACGGAGCAGTACTTC.

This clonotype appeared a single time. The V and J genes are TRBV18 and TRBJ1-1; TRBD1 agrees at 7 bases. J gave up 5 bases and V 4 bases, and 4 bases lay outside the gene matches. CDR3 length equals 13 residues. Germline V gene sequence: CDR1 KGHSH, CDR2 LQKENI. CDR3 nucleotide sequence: TGTGCCAGCTCACGGGGACAGTCTACTGAAGCTTTCTTT. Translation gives CASSRGQSTEAFF. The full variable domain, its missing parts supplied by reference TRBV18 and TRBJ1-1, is NAGVMQNPRHLVRRRGQEARLRCSPMKGHSHVYWYRQLPEEGLKFMVYLQKENIIDESGMPKERFSAEFPKEGPSILRIQQVVRGDSAAYFCASSRGQSTEAFFGQGTRLTVV.

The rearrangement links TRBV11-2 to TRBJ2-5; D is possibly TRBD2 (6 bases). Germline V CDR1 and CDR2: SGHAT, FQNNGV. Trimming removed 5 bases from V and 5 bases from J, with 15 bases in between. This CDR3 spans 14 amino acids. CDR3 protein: CASSESRGVETQYF. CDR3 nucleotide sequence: TGTGCCAGCAGCGAAAGCCGCGGGGTGGAGACCCAGTACTTC.

The chain's CDR3 is CASSMLAGYQETQYF. The CDR3 DNA reads as TGTGCCAGCAGCATGCTAGCGGGGTACCAAGAGACCCAGTACTTC. The chain couples TRBV7-8 to TRBJ2-5, with 9 bases fitting TRBD2. J lost 0 bases, V lost 5 bases, and 4 bases had no gene match. Germline V gene data show CDR1 as SGHVS and CDR2 as FQNEAQ. The CDR3 length is 15 residues.

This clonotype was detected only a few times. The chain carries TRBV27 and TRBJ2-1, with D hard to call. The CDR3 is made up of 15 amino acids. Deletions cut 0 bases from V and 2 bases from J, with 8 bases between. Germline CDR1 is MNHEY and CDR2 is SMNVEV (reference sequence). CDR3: CASSLSPGTYNEQFF. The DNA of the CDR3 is TGTGCCAGCAGTTTATCGCCCGGAACCTACAATGAGCAGTTCTTC.